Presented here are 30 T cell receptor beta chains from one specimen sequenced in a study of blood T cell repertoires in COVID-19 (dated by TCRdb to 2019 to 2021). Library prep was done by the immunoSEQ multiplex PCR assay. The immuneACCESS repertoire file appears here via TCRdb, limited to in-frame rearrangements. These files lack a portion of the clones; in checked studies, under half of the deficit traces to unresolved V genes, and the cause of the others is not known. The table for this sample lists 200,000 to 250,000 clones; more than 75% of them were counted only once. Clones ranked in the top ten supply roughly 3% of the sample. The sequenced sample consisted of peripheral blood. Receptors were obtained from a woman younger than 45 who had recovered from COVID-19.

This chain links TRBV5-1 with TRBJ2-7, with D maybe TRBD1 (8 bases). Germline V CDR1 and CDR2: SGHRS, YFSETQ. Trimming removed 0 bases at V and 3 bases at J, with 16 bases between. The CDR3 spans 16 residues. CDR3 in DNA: TGCGCCAGCAGCTTGGCCCCGGGGGGACAGGACTACGAGCAGTACTTC. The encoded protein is CASSLAPGGQDYEQYF.

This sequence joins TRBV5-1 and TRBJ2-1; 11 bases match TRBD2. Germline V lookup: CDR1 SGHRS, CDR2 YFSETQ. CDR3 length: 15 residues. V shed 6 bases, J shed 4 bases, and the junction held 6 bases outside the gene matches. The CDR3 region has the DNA TGCGCCAGCATAGTCGGGACTAGCGGATACAATGAGCAGTTCTTC. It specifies CASIVGTSGYNEQFF. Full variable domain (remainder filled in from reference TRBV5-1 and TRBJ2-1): KAGVTQTPRYLIKTRGQQVTLSCSPISGHRSVSWYQQTPGQGLQFLFEYFSETQRNKGNFPGRFSGRQFSNSRSEMNVSTLELGDSALYLCASIVGTSGYNEQFFGPGTRLTVL.

Here the CDR3 DNA reads TGCGCCAGCAGCTCACAAGGGGTTCACTACAATGAGCAGTTCTTC. It encodes CASSSQGVHYNEQFF. The V gene is TRBV5-1, the J gene TRBJ2-1; the D gene is possibly TRBD1 (5 bases). This CDR3 region has 15 residues. V was clipped by 3 bases and J by 3 bases, with 13 bases between them. In germline, CDR1 is SGHRS, CDR2 YFSETQ.

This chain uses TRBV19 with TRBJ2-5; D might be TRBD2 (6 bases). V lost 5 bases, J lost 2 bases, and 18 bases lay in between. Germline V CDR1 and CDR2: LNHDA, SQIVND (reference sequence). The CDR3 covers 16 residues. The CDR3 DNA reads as TGTGCCAGTAGTTCGGGCCTCCGGAGGGGTCAAGAGACCCAGTACTTC. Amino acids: CASSSGLRRGQETQYF.

CDR3 DNA sequence: TGTGCCAGCAGCGCTAAACCGACAGGGGGCTACAATGAGCAGTTCTTC. It translates to CASSAKPTGGYNEQFF. The V and J genes are TRBV9 and TRBJ2-1; 9 positions agree with TRBD1. With V trimmed by 3 bases and J by 3 bases, 7 bases remained unmatched. Germline V CDR1 and CDR2: SGDLS, YYNGEE. There are 16 residues in the CDR3.

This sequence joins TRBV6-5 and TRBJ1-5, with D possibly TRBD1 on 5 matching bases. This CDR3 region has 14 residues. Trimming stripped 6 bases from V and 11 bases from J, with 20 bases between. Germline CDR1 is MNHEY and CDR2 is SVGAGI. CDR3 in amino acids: CASSLGQAPGAQHF. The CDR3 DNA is TGTGCCAGCAGCTTGGGGCAGGCCCCGGGAGCCCAGCATTTT.

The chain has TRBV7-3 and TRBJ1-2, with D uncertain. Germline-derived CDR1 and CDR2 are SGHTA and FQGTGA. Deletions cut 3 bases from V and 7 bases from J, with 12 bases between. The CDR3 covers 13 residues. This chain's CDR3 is CASSLGGGIGYTF. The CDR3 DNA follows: TGTGCCAGCAGCTTGGGAGGCGGGATTGGCTACACCTTC. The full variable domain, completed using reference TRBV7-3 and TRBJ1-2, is GAGVSQTPSNKVTEKGKYVELRCDPISGHTALYWYRQSLGQGPEFLIYFQGTGAADDSGLPNDRFFAVRPEGSVSTLKIQRTERGDSAVYLCASSLGGGIGYTFGSGTRLTVV.

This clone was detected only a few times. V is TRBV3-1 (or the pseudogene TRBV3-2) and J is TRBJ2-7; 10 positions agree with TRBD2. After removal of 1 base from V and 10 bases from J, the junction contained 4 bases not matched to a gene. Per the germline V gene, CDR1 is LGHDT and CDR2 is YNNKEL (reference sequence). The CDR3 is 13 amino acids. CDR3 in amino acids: CASSQAAGGPQYF. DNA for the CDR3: TGTGCCAGCAGCCAAGCAGCGGGGGGGCCCCAGTACTTC.

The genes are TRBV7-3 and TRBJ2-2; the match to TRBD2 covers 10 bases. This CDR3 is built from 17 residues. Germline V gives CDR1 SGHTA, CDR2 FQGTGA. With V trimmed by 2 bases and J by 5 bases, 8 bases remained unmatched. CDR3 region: CASSLSSGGPGTGELFF. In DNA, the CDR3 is TGTGCCAGCAGCTTATCTAGCGGGGGCCCGGGGACCGGGGAGCTGTTTTTT.

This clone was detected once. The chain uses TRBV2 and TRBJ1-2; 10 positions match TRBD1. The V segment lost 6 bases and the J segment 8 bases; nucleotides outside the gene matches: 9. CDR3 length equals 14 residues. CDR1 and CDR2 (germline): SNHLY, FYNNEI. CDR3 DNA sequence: TGTGCCAGCAGACCCCGGGACAGGGGACAGGGCTACACCTTC. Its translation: CASRPRDRGQGYTF. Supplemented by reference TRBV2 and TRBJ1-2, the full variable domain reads EPEVTQTPSHQVTQMGQEVILRCVPISNHLYFYWYRQILGQKVEFLVSFYNNEISEKSEIFDDQFSVERPDGSNFTLKIRSTKLEDSAMYFCASRPRDRGQGYTFGSGTRLTVV.

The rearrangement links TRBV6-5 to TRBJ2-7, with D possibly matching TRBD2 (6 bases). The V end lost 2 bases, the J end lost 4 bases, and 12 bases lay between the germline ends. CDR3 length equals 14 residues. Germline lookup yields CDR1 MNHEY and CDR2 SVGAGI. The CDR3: CASSYGWGEYEQYF. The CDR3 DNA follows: TGTGCCAGCAGTTACGGCTGGGGGGAATACGAGCAGTACTTC.

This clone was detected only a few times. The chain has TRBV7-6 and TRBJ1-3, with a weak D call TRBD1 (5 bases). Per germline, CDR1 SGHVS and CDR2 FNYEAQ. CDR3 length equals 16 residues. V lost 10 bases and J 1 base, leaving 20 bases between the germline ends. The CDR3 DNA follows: TGTGCCACCACAAGGGGTGAGCGGGATTCTGGAAACACCATATATTTT. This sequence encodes CATTRGERDSGNTIYF.

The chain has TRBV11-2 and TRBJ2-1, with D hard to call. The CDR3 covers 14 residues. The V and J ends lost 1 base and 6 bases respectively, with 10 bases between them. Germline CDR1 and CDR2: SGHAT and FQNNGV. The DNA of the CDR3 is TGTGCCAGCAGCTTAGTCAATTTTCCCAATGAGCAGTTCTTC. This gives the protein CASSLVNFPNEQFF.

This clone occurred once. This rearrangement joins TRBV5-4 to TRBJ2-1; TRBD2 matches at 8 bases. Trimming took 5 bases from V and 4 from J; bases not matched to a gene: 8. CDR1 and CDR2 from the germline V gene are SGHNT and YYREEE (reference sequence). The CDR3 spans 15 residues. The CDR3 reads CASRLRGGPYNEQFF. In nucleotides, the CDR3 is TGTGCCAGCAGACTACGGGGGGGCCCGTACAATGAGCAGTTCTTC.

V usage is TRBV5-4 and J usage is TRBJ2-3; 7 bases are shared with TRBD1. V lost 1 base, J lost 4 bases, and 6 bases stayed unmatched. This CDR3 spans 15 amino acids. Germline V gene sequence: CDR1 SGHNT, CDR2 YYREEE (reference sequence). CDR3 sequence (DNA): TGTGCCAGCAGCTTGACAGGGGTTCAGGCAGATACGCAGTATTTT. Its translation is CASSLTGVQADTQYF.

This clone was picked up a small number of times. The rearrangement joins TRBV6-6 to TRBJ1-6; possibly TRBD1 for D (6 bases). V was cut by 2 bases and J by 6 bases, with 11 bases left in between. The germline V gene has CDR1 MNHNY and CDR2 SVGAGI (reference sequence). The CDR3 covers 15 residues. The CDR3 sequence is CASSYTGMGNSPLHF. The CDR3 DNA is TGTGCCAGCAGTTACACAGGGATGGGTAATTCACCCCTCCACTTT.

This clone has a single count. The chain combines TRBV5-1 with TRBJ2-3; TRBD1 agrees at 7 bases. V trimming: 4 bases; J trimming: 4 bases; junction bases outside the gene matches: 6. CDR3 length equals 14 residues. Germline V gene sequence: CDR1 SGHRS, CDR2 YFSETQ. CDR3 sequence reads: CASSANQGADTQYF. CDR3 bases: TGCGCCAGCAGCGCGAACCAGGGGGCAGATACGCAGTATTTT.

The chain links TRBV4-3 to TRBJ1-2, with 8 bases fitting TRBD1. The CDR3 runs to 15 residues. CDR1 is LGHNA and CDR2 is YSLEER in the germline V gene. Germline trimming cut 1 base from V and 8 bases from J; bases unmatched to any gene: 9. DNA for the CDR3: TGCGCCAGCAGCCAAGTTCTCGGACAGGGAAGCGGCTACACCTTC. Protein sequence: CASSQVLGQGSGYTF.

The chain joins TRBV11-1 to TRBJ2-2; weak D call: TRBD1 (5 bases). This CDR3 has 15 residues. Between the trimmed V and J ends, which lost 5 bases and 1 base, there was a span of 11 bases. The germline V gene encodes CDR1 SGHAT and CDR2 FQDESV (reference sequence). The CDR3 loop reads CASSPKTGNTGELFF. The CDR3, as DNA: TGTGCCAGCAGCCCAAAAACAGGGAACACCGGGGAGCTGTTTTTT.

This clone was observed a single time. The chain's CDR3 is CASSVEPGPNTEAFF. Here the CDR3 DNA reads TGTGCCAGCAGCGTAGAGCCAGGGCCGAACACTGAAGCTTTCTTT. The chain has TRBV9 and TRBJ1-1; tentative D call: TRBD1 (5 bases). Between the trimmed V and J ends, which lost 0 bases and 1 base, there was a span of 10 bases. This CDR3 spans 15 amino acids. The germline CDR1 and CDR2 sequences are SGDLS and YYNGEE. Full variable domain (missing parts from reference TRBV9 and TRBJ1-1): DSGVTQTPKHLITATGQRVTLRCSPRSGDLSVYWYQQSLDQGLQFLIQYYNGEERAKGNILERFSAQQFPDLHSELNLSSLELGDSALYFCASSVEPGPNTEAFFGQGTRLTVV.

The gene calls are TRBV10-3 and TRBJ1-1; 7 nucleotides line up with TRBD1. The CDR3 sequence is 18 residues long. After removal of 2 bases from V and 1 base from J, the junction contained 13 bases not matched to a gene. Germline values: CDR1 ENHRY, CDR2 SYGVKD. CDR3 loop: CAISEEGTARGGNTEAFF. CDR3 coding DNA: TGTGCCATCAGTGAGGAAGGGACAGCCAGAGGAGGGAACACTGAAGCTTTCTTT.

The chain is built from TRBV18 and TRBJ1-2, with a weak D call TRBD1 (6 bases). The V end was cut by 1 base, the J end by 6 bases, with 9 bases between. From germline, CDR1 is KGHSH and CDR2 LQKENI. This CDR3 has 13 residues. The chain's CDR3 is CASSPLPGDGYTF. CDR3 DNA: TGTGCCAGCTCACCACTGCCAGGGGATGGCTACACCTTC.

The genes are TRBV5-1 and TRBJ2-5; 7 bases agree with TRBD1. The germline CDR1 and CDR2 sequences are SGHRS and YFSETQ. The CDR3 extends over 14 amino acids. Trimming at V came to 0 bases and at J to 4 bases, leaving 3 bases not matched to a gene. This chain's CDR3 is CASSLGGGRETQYF. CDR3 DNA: TGCGCCAGCAGCTTGGGAGGGGGCAGAGAGACCCAGTACTTC.

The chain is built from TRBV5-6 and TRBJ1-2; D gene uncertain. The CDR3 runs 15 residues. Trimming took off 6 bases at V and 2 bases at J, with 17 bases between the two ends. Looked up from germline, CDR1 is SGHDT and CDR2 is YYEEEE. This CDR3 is CASTPGERPNYGYTF. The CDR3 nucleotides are TGTGCCAGCACCCCAGGTGAAAGGCCAAACTATGGCTACACCTTC. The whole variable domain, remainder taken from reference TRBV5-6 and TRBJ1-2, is DAGVTQSPTHLIKTRGQQVTLRCSPKSGHDTVSWYQQALGQGPQFIFQYYEEEERQRGNFPDRFSGHQFPNYSSELNVNALLLGDSALYLCASTPGERPNYGYTFGSGTRLTVV.

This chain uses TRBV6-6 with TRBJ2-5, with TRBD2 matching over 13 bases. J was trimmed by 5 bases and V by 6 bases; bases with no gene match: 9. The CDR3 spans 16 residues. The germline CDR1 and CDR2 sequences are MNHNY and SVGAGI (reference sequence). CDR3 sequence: CASSRTSGGWGETQYF. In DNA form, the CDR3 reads TGTGCCAGCAGCCGGACTAGCGGGGGCTGGGGGGAGACCCAGTACTTC.

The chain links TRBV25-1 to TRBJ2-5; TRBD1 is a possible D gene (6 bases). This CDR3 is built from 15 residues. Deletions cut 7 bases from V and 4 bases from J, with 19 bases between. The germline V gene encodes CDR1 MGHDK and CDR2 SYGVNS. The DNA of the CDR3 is TGTGCCAGCACGCGGCCTGGGGTAGGGGGAGAGACCCAGTACTTC. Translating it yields CASTRPGVGGETQYF.

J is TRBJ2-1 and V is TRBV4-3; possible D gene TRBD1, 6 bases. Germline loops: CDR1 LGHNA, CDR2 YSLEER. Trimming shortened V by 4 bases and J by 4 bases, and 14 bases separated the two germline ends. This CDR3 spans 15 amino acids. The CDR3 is CASSPRQERYNEQFF. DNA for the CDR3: TGCGCCAGCAGCCCCCGACAGGAGCGGTACAATGAGCAGTTCTTC.

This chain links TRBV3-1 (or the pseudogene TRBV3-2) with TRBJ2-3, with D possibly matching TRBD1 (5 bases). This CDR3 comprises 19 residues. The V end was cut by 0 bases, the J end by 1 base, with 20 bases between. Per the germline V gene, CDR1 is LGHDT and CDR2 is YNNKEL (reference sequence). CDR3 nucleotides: TGTGCCAGCAGCCAAGATTATGGGTTCGCAGGGATGGGCACAGATACGCAGTATTTT. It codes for CASSQDYGFAGMGTDTQYF.

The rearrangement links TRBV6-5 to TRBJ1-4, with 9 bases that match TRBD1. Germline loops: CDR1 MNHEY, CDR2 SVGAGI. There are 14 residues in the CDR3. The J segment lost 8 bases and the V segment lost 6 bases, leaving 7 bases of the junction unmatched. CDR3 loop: CASRLGQGVEKLFF. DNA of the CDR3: TGTGCCAGCAGGCTGGGACAGGGTGTAGAAAAACTGTTTTTT.

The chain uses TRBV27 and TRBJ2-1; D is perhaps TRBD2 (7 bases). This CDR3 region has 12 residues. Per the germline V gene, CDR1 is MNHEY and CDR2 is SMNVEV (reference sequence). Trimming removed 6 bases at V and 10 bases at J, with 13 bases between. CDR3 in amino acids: CASRRGGQEQFF. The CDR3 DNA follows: TGTGCCAGCAGAAGGGGGGGTCAGGAGCAGTTCTTC.